The 30 T cell receptor beta chains given below trace back to one sample, sequenced in a study of response to subunit inactivated influenza vaccine. TCRdb analysed the RT-PCR reads with MiXCR anew, one entry per CDR3 protein. The table records almost 600,000 distinct CDR3 sequences, 13% to 15% of them present only once. The material sequenced was PBMCs from blood, taken 11 to 12 days after vaccination. The receptors were gathered from a man aged 50 to 60 who received an inactivated influenza vaccine.

In this sample, this clonotype turned up a few times. The V gene is TRBV7-9, the J gene TRBJ1-2; 7 bases agree with TRBD1. CDR1 is SEHNR and CDR2 is FQNEAQ in the germline V gene (reference sequence). Trimming at V came to 5 bases and at J to 7 bases, leaving 10 bases not matched to a gene. The CDR3 contains 14 residues. The CDR3 protein is CASSQQGRFGGYTF. The CDR3 region has the DNA TGTGCCAGCAGCCAACAGGGGCGCTTTGGTGGCTACACCTTC.

The chain uses TRBV9 and TRBJ2-3; no definite D call. Germline V gene lookup returns CDR1 SGDLS and CDR2 YYNGEE. This CDR3 has 14 amino acids. Trimming pared 4 bases from V and 3 bases from J, leaving 12 bases between. The CDR3 nucleotides read TGTGCCAGCAGCTCCCGACCCCGGACAGATACGCAGTATTTT. It is translated as CASSSRPRTDTQYF.

In its sample, this clonotype was seen many times. The chain combines TRBV7-2 with TRBJ2-7; a possible D gene is TRBD2 (6 bases). The CDR3 is made up of 13 amino acids. The V gene lost 0 bases and the J gene lost 9 bases, with 12 bases spanning the gap. The germline V gene encodes CDR1 SGHTA and CDR2 FQGNSA. CDR3 in DNA: TGTGCCAGCAGCTTAGCGCCAGGGCGGGGGCAGTACTTC. It yields the protein CASSLAPGRGQYF. Together with reference TRBV7-2 and TRBJ2-7, the CDR3 gives the full variable domain: GAGVSQSPSNKVTEKGKDVELRCDPISGHTALYWYRQSLGQGLEFLIYFQGNSAPDKSGLPSDRFSAERTGGSVSTLTIQRTQQEDSAVYLCASSLAPGRGQYFGPGTRLTVT.

The chain uses TRBV7-3 and TRBJ1-2; 8 bases match TRBD1. The germline V gene has CDR1 SGHTA and CDR2 FQGTGA. This CDR3 has 14 residues. V lost 5 bases to trimming and J lost 6 bases; unmatched junction nucleotides: 8. DNA for the CDR3: TGTGCCAGCAGCCCAGGTGTGGGACAGGATGGCTACACCTTC. Amino acids: CASSPGVGQDGYTF.

This sequence joins TRBV13 and TRBJ2-5; 10 positions match TRBD2. CDR3 length: 14 residues. V trimming: 9 bases; J trimming: 5 bases; junction bases outside the gene matches: 9. Germline V gives CDR1 PRHDT, CDR2 FYEKMQ (reference sequence). CDR3 DNA sequence: TGTGCCAGTCGGAAGCGGGGGGGCCCCGAGACCCAGTACTTC. The encoded protein is CASRKRGGPETQYF.

This chain joins TRBV5-1 and TRBJ1-1; D uncertain. The germline V gene encodes CDR1 SGHRS and CDR2 YFSETQ. With 2 bases removed from V and 2 bases from J, the gap between germline ends came to 10 bases. The CDR3 loop spans 14 amino acids. In nucleotides, the CDR3 is TGCGCCAGCAGCTTCCTTGAGCCTAACACTGAAGCTTTCTTT. Amino acid sequence: CASSFLEPNTEAFF.

This clonotype has a handful of counts. The chain is built from TRBV10-3 and TRBJ1-1; D ambiguous. This CDR3 has 12 amino acids. V lost 0 bases and J 8 bases, leaving 7 bases between the germline ends. Per germline, CDR1 ENHRY and CDR2 SYGVKD. CDR3 residues: CAISESRREAFF. The CDR3, as DNA: TGTGCCATCAGTGAGTCTCGACGGGAAGCTTTCTTT.

This clonotype has more than one count but fewer than ten. This chain uses TRBV7-9 with TRBJ2-7; D possibly matches TRBD1 or TRBD2 (6 bases each). V lost 11 bases and J lost 12, with 20 bases in between. Per germline, CDR1 SEHNR and CDR2 FQNEAQ (reference sequence). The CDR3 spans 11 residues. CDR3 DNA sequence: TGTGCCTCCCAAGGGGGGAAGGTATTGTACTTC. Translated, it gives CASQGGKVLYF.

This clonotype has only a few counts. The gene calls are TRBV18 and TRBJ2-1; 13 bases are a match to TRBD2. V dropped 2 bases and J dropped 7; count of bases not matched to a gene: 5. Germline CDR1 KGHSH, CDR2 LQKENI. This CDR3 has 16 residues. The CDR3 sequence is CASSPSRTSGRNEQFF. In DNA, the CDR3 is TGTGCCAGCTCACCATCCCGGACTAGCGGGAGAAATGAGCAGTTCTTC.

This chain connects TRBV28 to TRBJ2-3; D not certain. V lost 8 bases and J lost 0, with 12 bases in between. Germline CDR1 is MDHEN and CDR2 is SYDVKM. CDR3 length: 14 residues. The CDR3: CASAATASTDTQYF. CDR3 coding DNA: TGTGCCAGCGCCGCGACGGCTAGCACAGATACGCAGTATTTT.

In this sample, this clonotype turned up a few times. The V and J genes are TRBV7-2 and TRBJ2-1, with D perhaps matching TRBD1 or TRBD2 (5 bases each). The CDR3 loop spans 15 amino acids. Germline CDR1 reads SGHTA; CDR2 reads FQGNSA. V lost 6 bases and J 4 bases, leaving 16 bases between the germline ends. The CDR3 protein is CASRIPGTFYNEQFF. For the CDR3, the DNA is TGTGCCAGCAGGATCCCCGGGACGTTTTACAATGAGCAGTTCTTC.

V and J are TRBV3-1 and TRBJ1-2; no firm D call. Per the germline V gene, CDR1 is LGHDT and CDR2 is YNNKEL (reference sequence). This CDR3 comprises 14 residues. With 4 bases removed from V and 5 bases from J, the gap between germline ends came to 14 bases. Here the CDR3 reads CASSPRGRGYGYTF. Written as DNA, the CDR3 is TGTGCCAGCAGCCCCCGAGGACGGGGTTATGGCTACACCTTC.

This sequence joins TRBV23-1 and TRBJ2-7; D is undetermined. TRBV23-1 is an ORF for which the function is uncertain. The germline V and J ends were trimmed by 1 base and 3 bases, with 4 bases remaining between them. This CDR3 is built from 12 residues. CDR3 coding DNA: TGCGCCAGCAGTCAATGTGTCTACGAGCAGTACTTC. It codes for CASSQCVYEQYF.

This clonotype was seen a handful of times. The chain recombines TRBV7-9 with TRBJ2-7; D possibly corresponds to TRBD1 (6 bases). Germline V gene lookup returns CDR1 SEHNR and CDR2 FQNEAQ (reference sequence). The CDR3 contains 13 residues. V dropped 5 bases and J dropped 3 bases, with 11 bases sitting between them. Here the CDR3 DNA reads TGTGCCAGCAGCCAATCGGACAGCTACGAGCAGTACTTC. This sequence encodes CASSQSDSYEQYF.

This chain uses TRBV7-8 with TRBJ2-7; TRBD1 agrees at 8 bases. CDR1 and CDR2 (germline): SGHVS, FQNEAQ. CDR3 length equals 17 residues. V shed 7 bases and J 5 bases; nucleotides not matched to a gene: 19. CDR3 in amino acids: CASTSPARTGMFHEQYF. CDR3 DNA: TGTGCCAGCACCTCCCCCGCCAGGACAGGGATGTTTCACGAGCAGTACTTC.

V and J are TRBV4-3 and TRBJ1-1; 9 nucleotides match TRBD1. V gave up 4 bases and J gave up 4 bases; unmatched junction bases: 7. The germline V gene has CDR1 LGHNA and CDR2 YSLEER. This CDR3 comprises 15 residues. CDR3: CASSPRTGVSTEAFF. DNA of the CDR3: TGCGCCAGCAGCCCACGGACAGGGGTTAGCACTGAAGCTTTCTTT.

This clonotype has just a few counts. The genes are TRBV11-2 and TRBJ2-1; D call uncertain. CDR3 length equals 12 residues. Trimming removed 7 bases at V and 2 bases at J, with 6 bases between. Germline CDR1 SGHAT, CDR2 FQNNGV. The CDR3 sequence is CASNSAYNEQFF. DNA for the CDR3: TGTGCCAGCAACAGCGCCTACAATGAGCAGTTCTTC.

The CDR3 DNA is TGTGCCAGCAGATTAGCCCTCACAGGGGGATTTGAAGCTTTCTTT. It translates to CASRLALTGGFEAFF. This chain joins TRBV27 and TRBJ1-1; 8 bases are a match to TRBD1. CDR1 and CDR2 from the germline V gene are MNHEY and SMNVEV (reference sequence). This CDR3 comprises 15 residues. J lost 7 bases, V lost 6 bases, and 13 bases had no gene match.

This clonotype has more than one count but fewer than ten. This chain uses TRBV20-1 with TRBJ2-7; TRBD2 matches 8 bases. After removal of 0 bases from V and 7 bases from J, the junction contained 14 bases not matched to a gene. The CDR3 is 16 residues long. In germline, CDR1 is DFQATT, CDR2 SNEGSKA (reference sequence). This CDR3 is CSARDIRMGLVGEQYF. CDR3 sequence (DNA): TGCAGTGCTAGAGACATTAGAATGGGACTAGTCGGTGAGCAGTACTTC.

This clonotype was seen a handful of times. The chain links TRBV12-3 or TRBV12-4 to TRBJ1-2; D may be TRBD1 (6 bases). CDR3 length: 14 residues. Trimming left V 0 bases short and J 6 bases short, with 11 bases between. The CDR3: CASSLARRGDGYTF. CDR3 in DNA: TGTGCCAGCAGTTTAGCTCGCAGGGGTGATGGCTACACCTTC.

In the case of this clonotype: Since no conserved phenylalanine or tryptophan closes the CDR3, a read error is the likely cause. The CDR3 region is CASSLSGVGGGYTL. In DNA form, the CDR3 reads TGTGCCAGCAGCTTATCGGGGGTTGGAGGTGGCTACACCCTC. The rearrangement uses TRBV7-8 and TRBJ1-2, with D perhaps matching TRBD1 (5 bases). Trimming removed 2 bases at V and 7 bases at J, with 14 bases between. CDR3 length: 14 amino acids. CDR1 and CDR2 from the germline V gene are SGHVS and FQNEAQ.

The chain joins TRBV5-1 to TRBJ2-1, with 7 bases matching TRBD2. The CDR3 loop spans 13 amino acids. Germline V gene lookup returns CDR1 SGHRS and CDR2 YFSETQ. V dropped 4 bases and J dropped 9; count of bases not matched to a gene: 7. CDR3 nucleotides: TGCGCCAGCAGCACCGGACTAGTGGGTGAGCAGTTCTTC. It translates to CASSTGLVGEQFF.

CDR3 sequence: CASSPPNSDNEQFF. The CDR3 DNA is TGTGCCAGCTCACCACCCAATTCAGACAATGAGCAGTTCTTC. V is TRBV18 and J is TRBJ2-1; no firm D call. Looked up from germline, CDR1 is KGHSH and CDR2 is LQKENI. The CDR3 contains 14 residues. Trimming left V 0 bases short and J 5 bases short, with 8 bases between.

This clonotype appeared a few times. This sequence joins TRBV6-6 and TRBJ2-7; no clear D gene. Germline loops: CDR1 MNHNY, CDR2 SVGAGI (reference sequence). With 1 base removed from V and 5 bases from J, the gap between germline ends came to 9 bases. The CDR3 runs 13 residues. The CDR3 spells CASSYYNSNEQYF. CDR3 DNA: TGTGCCAGCAGTTACTACAATTCTAACGAGCAGTACTTC.

In this sample, this clonotype turned up a few times. The chain carries TRBV6-2 or TRBV6-3 and TRBJ1-2; 7 bases align to TRBD1. After removal of 4 bases from V and 4 bases from J, the junction contained 9 bases not matched to a gene. This CDR3 has 15 amino acids. Germline CDR1 is MNHEY and CDR2 is SVGEGT. As DNA, the CDR3 is TGTGCCAGCAGTTCCAAGGGGGCGCTGATCTATGGCTACACCTTC. This codes for CASSSKGALIYGYTF.

This clonotype occurred a few times. This chain joins TRBV6-5 and TRBJ2-1, with D perhaps matching TRBD1 or TRBD2 (5 bases each). Germline V gene lookup returns CDR1 MNHEY and CDR2 SVGAGI. CDR3 length: 19 residues. Trimming left V 0 bases short and J 0 bases short, with 18 bases between. CDR3 sequence: CASSYSRGALVSSYNEQFF. CDR3 coding DNA: TGTGCCAGCAGTTACTCGAGAGGGGCCCTGGTTAGCTCCTACAATGAGCAGTTCTTC.

The chain recombines TRBV18 with TRBJ1-1; D is uncertain. V was clipped by 4 bases and J by 7 bases, with 16 bases between them. The CDR3 covers 14 residues. Germline V gives CDR1 KGHSH, CDR2 LQKENI. CDR3 loop: CASSLTRSPLEAFF. DNA of the CDR3: TGTGCCAGCTCACTCACGAGGTCCCCACTTGAAGCTTTCTTT.

This clonotype has just a few counts. This rearrangement joins TRBV28 to TRBJ2-7; D uncertain. Looked up from germline, CDR1 is MDHEN and CDR2 is SYDVKM. Trimming cost V 3 bases and J 10 bases, with 19 bases left between them. This CDR3 is 14 amino acids long. The CDR3 loop reads CASSFMGLAPLQYF. CDR3 coding DNA: TGTGCCAGCAGTTTTATGGGGTTGGCCCCGTTACAGTACTTC.

This clonotype was seen only a few times. This chain joins TRBV27 and TRBJ2-3, with a tentative D call TRBD2 (6 bases). Trimming stripped 10 bases from V and 0 bases from J, with 11 bases between. The CDR3 spans 13 residues. Germline values: CDR1 MNHEY, CDR2 SMNVEV (reference sequence). The CDR3 DNA reads as TGTGCCACCAAGCGGGCCAGCACAGATACGCAGTATTTT. It encodes CATKRASTDTQYF.

This clonotype was seen a few times. The chain has TRBV12-3 or TRBV12-4 and TRBJ1-5; 7 bases map to TRBD1. This CDR3 region has 15 residues. J was trimmed by 4 bases and V by 5 bases; bases with no gene match: 8. The CDR3 region has the DNA TGTGCCAGCAGTCAGACAGGGATCTTGAATCAGCCCCAGCATTTT. Its protein product is CASSQTGILNQPQHF.